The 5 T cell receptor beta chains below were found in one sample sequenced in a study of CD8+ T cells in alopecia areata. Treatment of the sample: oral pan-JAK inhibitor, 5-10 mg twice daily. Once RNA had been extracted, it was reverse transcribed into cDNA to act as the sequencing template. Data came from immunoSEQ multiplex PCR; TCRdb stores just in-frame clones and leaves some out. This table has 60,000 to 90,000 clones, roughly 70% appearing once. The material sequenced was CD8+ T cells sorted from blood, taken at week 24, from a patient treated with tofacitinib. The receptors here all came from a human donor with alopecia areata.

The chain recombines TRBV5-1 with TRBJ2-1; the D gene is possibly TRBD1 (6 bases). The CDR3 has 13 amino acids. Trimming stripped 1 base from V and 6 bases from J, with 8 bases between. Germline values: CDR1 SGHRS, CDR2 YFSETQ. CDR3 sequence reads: CASSLLTGNEQFF. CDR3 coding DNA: TGCGCCAGCAGCTTGTTGACAGGCAATGAGCAGTTCTTC.

This chain's CDR3 is CAWSVLGDRGSEQYF. The DNA of the CDR3 is TGTGCCTGGAGTGTACTGGGAGACAGGGGTAGCGAGCAGTACTTC. V usage is TRBV30 and J usage is TRBJ2-7; TRBD1 agrees at 8 bases. CDR3 size: 15 residues. The trim removed 0 bases at V and 6 bases at J, leaving 10 bases unmatched. Germline V gene sequence: CDR1 GTSNPN, CDR2 SVGIG (reference sequence).

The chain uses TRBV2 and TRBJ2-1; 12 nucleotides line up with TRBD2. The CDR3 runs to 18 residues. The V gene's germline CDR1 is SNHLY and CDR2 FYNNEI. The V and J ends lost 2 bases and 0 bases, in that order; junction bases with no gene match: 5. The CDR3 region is CASSELAGGVSSYNEQFF. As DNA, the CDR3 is TGTGCCAGCAGTGAACTAGCGGGGGGGGTAAGCTCCTACAATGAGCAGTTCTTC. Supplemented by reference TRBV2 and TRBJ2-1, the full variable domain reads EPEVTQTPSHQVTQMGQEVILRCVPISNHLYFYWYRQILGQKVEFLVSFYNNEISEKSEIFDDQFSVERPDGSNFTLKIRSTKLEDSAMYFCASSELAGGVSSYNEQFFGPGTRLTVL.

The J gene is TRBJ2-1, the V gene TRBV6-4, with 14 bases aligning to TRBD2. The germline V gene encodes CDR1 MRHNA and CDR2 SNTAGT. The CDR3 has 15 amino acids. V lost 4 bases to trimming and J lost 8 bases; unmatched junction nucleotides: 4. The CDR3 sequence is CASSGTGLAGDEQFF. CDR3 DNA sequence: TGTGCCAGCAGTGGCACGGGACTAGCGGGGGATGAGCAGTTCTTC.

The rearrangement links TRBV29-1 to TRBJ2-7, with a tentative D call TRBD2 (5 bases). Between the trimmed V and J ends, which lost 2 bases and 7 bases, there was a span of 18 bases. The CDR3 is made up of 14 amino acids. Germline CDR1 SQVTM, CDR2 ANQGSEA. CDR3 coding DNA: TGCAGCGTTGAATTCCCGAATAGCGTCTCGGAGCAGTACTTC. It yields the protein CSVEFPNSVSEQYF.